The following is a T cell receptor (beta chain) sequence with its context. This clonotype was observed a handful of times. Its recognized antigen is unknown. No much larger clonotype is one base removed from it; base qualities were not supplied. Libraries were made using 5' RACE. These reads were obtained on an Illumina HiSeq 2500. A second PCR of 7 to 11 cycles was performed with a sample-barcoded 5' primer and a J-beta primer mix. A template-switch 5' adaptor carrying 12 random nucleotides introduced a unique molecular identifier onto each TCR beta cDNA molecule. At least 2.5 million CDR3-containing paired-end reads were obtained from each sample. The Mint cDNA synthesis kit, primed by a TRBC-specific oligonucleotide, was used to synthesize first-strand cDNA from all RNA. All cDNA was treated with uracil-DNA glycosylase and then went through a first 18-cycle PCR with the universal primers M1SS and BC2_uni_R. As for the original processing: Normalization of each sample was performed by random selection of 1 million high-quality reads, each carrying a distinct molecular identifier. Reads sharing molecular identifiers were discarded rather than binned into consensus sequences. MiTCR, run with a Q25 quality threshold and the strictest error-elimination algorithm, handled CDR3 identification, clonotype clustering and error correction. A nonparametric unseen species model with Euler transformation was used to estimate a lower bound on total TCR beta diversity. TCRdb reran the public reads through fastp at Q25 and MiXCR, keeping productive beta chains. Each entry merges the rows of one CDR3 protein and shows their most common DNA and genes. The V and J calls and clone size come from TCRdb's table, not from the authors' own analysis. The sample table holds about 670,000 distinct CDR3 sequences, of which approximately 40% were seen once. About 32% of the sample rests with the top ten.

V lost 2 bases and J lost 6 bases, and the count of bases not matched to a germline gene is 13. The CDR3 sequence holds 16 residues, the cysteine and phenylalanine included. The sequence is cut down to CDR3 DNA, 48 bases in frame from base 1. CDR1 is given as SGHDN and CDR2 as FVKESK, both from the germline V gene. The entry originates in a study of blood T cells in healthy people across ages (dated by TCRdb to 2015 to 2017). About the investigation overall: Template switching captured roughly one uniquely barcoded TCR beta cDNA molecule per two T cells in model experiments. Using deep sequencing normalized with unique cDNA molecular identifiers, the study measured how TCR beta repertoire diversity changes with age. Four age groups were formed from the donors: young (average approximately 15 years), middle-aged (around 39), aged (approximately 60) and long-lived (less than 85). To avoid experimental bias, donors of different ages were randomly spread across the sequencing lanes. Using the same blood draw, the study looked at two additional independent replicas of 1 million unique cDNA reads for two donors, one aged 18 to 30 and the other aged 80 or older. Summary of the overall study and its limitations: Estimates of total diversity from one million sequenced T cells were regarded as lower bounds and underestimates. Conclusive comparison of naive and antigen-experienced compartments was prevented by the profiling of bulk unsorted PBMCs. Observed TCR beta diversity per million T cells fell roughly linearly with age, and a significant reduction was already apparent by age roughly 40. Compared with the aged group, more naive CD4+ T cells, fewer expanded clones and increased TCR diversity were shown by the long-lived group, suggesting age selection. There was a strong correlation between observed TCR beta diversity and the percentage of naive T cells measured by flow cytometry. The CMV infection status of donors was not known, potentially confounding age-related changes in expanded clonotypes.

The roughly 39 donors, aged about 6 to 95 years, were systemically healthy Caucasian individuals from Russia. Approximately 10 milliliters of peripheral blood were collected from each donor into EDTA-treated Vacutainer tubes. Ficoll-Paque density-gradient centrifugation was used to isolate PBMCs, with at least 7 million per sample. Total RNA, at least 6 micrograms per sample, was extracted from PBMCs with Trizol reagent. The percentages of naive CD45RAhigh/CD27high T cells were determined by flow cytometry on a PBMC aliquot from every donor. The V and J segments used are TRBV14 and TRBJ2-7; TRBD2 agrees with 7 junctional bases. Sequences were obtained from blood. This clonotype originated in an elderly man in good health. Read as DNA, the sequence is TGTGCCAGCAGCCAATATGGGACGGGAGGCAGCTCCGAGCAGTACTTC. Translation gives CASSQYGTGGSSEQYF.